The T cell receptor (beta chain) under discussion was sequenced for a study of Graves' ophthalmopathy and Graves' hyperthyroidism. This CDR3 is built from 14 residues. CDR1 is DFQATT and CDR2 is SNEGSKA in the germline V gene (reference sequence). Unmatched junction bases numbered 5, after V lost 3 bases and J lost 0 bases. RNA transcripts were the template, and TCR beta CDR3 regions were amplified from them. HTBI primers served in a first-round RT-PCR, which a second-round multiplex PCR followed. TCRdb re-analysed the multiplex PCR reads in MiXCR, keeping a single row per CDR3 protein. Of a few hundred thousand distinct CDR3 sequences listed, 17% are singletons. Fresh peripheral blood, 8.5 to 10 ml, was the PBMC source. Broader study findings: The model's prediction of ophthalmopathy progression had around 70% sensitivity and around 72% specificity.

This clonotype was recorded many times. Its target is unknown. Sequenced: peripheral blood. The chain joins TRBV20-1 to TRBJ2-7, with 7 bases aligning to TRBD2. This clonotype was obtained from an adult woman with stable Graves' hyperthyroidism. CDR3 DNA sequence: TGCAGTGCTAGCCTCGGGACTAACTCCTACGAGCAGTACTTC. This codes for CSASLGTNSYEQYF.